These 6 T cell receptor beta chains came from one sample sequenced in a study of blood T cell repertoires in COVID-19. Data came from immunoSEQ multiplex PCR; TCRdb stores just in-frame clones and leaves some out. The sample records approximately 440,000 clones, around 88% being singletons. Sequencing was carried out using peripheral blood. These receptors came from a woman aged 50 to 60 with COVID-19, enrolled during active disease.

The chain recombines TRBV7-6 with TRBJ2-5; TRBD1 matches 11 bases. Trimming cost V 4 bases and J 3 bases; bases outside gene matches: 4. The CDR3 sequence is 15 residues long. Germline CDR1 and CDR2: SGHVS and FNYEAQ. The CDR3 loop reads CASSSPGQGEETQYF. The DNA of the CDR3 is TGTGCCAGCAGCTCGCCGGGACAGGGGGAAGAGACCCAGTACTTC.

V gene TRBV19 combines with J gene TRBJ1-1, with D perhaps TRBD1 (5 bases). Germline V gene lookup returns CDR1 LNHDA and CDR2 SQIVND (reference sequence). V dropped 3 bases and J dropped 6 bases, with 20 bases sitting between them. This CDR3 region has 16 residues. CDR3 bases: TGTGCCAGTAGTATGACAGCACTCGGCGATGGTTCTGAAGCTTTCTTT. Its protein product is CASSMTALGDGSEAFF.

This chain links TRBV5-4 with TRBJ2-7; D not certain. Deletions cut 0 bases from V and 6 bases from J, with 7 bases between. The CDR3 contains 12 residues. The V gene's germline CDR1 is SGHNT and CDR2 YYREEE (reference sequence). The CDR3 nucleotides are TGTGCCAGCAGCTTGGGGTCGGGCGAGCAGTACTTC. Translating gives CASSLGSGEQYF.

This clone appeared a few times. V and J are TRBV19 and TRBJ1-5; D unclear. This CDR3 is built from 14 residues. CDR1 is LNHDA, CDR2 SQIVND, per germline (reference sequence). Trimming removed 5 bases from V and 0 bases from J, with 8 bases in between. Written as DNA, the CDR3 is TGTGCCAGTAGTCCCGCGAATAGCAATCAGCCCCAGCATTTT. Translated: CASSPANSNQPQHF.

In its sample, this clone was seen a few times. V gene TRBV5-1 combines with J gene TRBJ2-7, with 10 bases lining up with TRBD1. J gave up 4 bases and V 1 base, and 5 bases lay outside the gene matches. Germline V gene sequence: CDR1 SGHRS, CDR2 YFSETQ. This CDR3 contains 15 residues. CDR3 protein: CASSLTGTGVYEQYF. CDR3 coding DNA: TGCGCCAGCAGCTTGACCGGGACAGGGGTATACGAGCAGTACTTC. The full variable domain, completed using reference TRBV5-1 and TRBJ2-7, is KAGVTQTPRYLIKTRGQQVTLSCSPISGHRSVSWYQQTPGQGLQFLFEYFSETQRNKGNFPGRFSGRQFSNSRSEMNVSTLELGDSALYLCASSLTGTGVYEQYFGPGTRLTVT.

The chain carries TRBV28 and TRBJ2-3; no definite D call. Germline V gene lookup returns CDR1 MDHEN and CDR2 SYDVKM. This CDR3 is 12 amino acids long. The germline V and J ends were trimmed by 4 bases and 8 bases, with 10 bases remaining between them. The CDR3 loop is CASSYPPGTQYF. CDR3 coding DNA: TGTGCCAGCAGTTACCCCCCCGGTACGCAGTATTTT.